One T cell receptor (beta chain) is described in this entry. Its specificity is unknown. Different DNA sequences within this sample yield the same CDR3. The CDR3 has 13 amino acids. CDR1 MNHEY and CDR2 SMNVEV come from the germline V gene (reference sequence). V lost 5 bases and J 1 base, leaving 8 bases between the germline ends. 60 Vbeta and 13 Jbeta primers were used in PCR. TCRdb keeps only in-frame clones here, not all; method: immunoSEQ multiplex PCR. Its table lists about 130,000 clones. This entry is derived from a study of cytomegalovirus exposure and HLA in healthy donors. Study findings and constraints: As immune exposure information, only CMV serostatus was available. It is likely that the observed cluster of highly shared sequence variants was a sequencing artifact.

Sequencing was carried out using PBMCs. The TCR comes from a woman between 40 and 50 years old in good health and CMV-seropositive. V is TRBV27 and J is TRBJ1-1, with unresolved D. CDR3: CASSLTGNTEAFF. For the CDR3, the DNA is TGTGCCAGCAGTCTAACCGGGAACACTGAAGCTTTCTTT.